Given below is one TCR beta chain in context. Its matching antigen is unknown. The V gene's germline CDR1 is GTSNPN and CDR2 SVGIG (reference sequence). The length of the CDR3 is 10 residues. These data come from a study of vaccination and CD4 T cells after COVID-19. Study-level background: Cellular stimulation was performed using overlapping spike peptides derived from SARS-CoV-2, HCoV-NL63, HCoV-OC43 and HCoV-229E.

Treatment here: roughly 11-day PBMC culture with coronavirus spike peptide pools or control peptides (ViraFEST assay). An unexposed donor provided the CD4+ T cells, which were collected before the COVID-19 pandemic (2011-2018). After expanding antigen-specific T cells with peptide pools, ViraFEST sequenced their TCRs. An Oncomine TCR Beta short-read assay was used to sequence the DNA from cultured CD4+ T cells. The template was genomic DNA from cultured CD4+ T cells. From the PCR reads, TCRdb called clonotypes with MiXCR, one entry per CDR3 protein. The data contain about 7,500 distinct CDR3 sequences, approximately 48% of them singletons.

Specimen: CD4+ T cells from blood, cultured in vitro. The TCR originated in a human donor in good health. The J gene is TRBJ2-3, the V gene TRBV30; D not resolved. The CDR3 reads CAWSRDTQYF. CDR3 DNA: TGTGCTTGGTCCCGGGATACGCAGTATTTT.